The 20 T cell receptor beta chains in this list originate from one sample, sequenced in a study of shared clonotypes between healthy human individuals. Only in-frame clones appear in the TCRdb table, and some are missing; sequencing was by immunoSEQ multiplex PCR. This table has some 900,000 clones, about 80% appearing once. Sequencing used memory CD4+ T cells sorted from blood. Described subset: CD45RA-negative fraction. These receptors were taken from a man younger than 35 in good health.

The CDR3 nucleotides are TGTGCCAGCAGCCAAGGAAGTAACACCGGGGAGCTGTTTTTT. Residues: CASSQGSNTGELFF. V is TRBV7-9 and J is TRBJ2-2; D gene uncertain. Germline lookup yields CDR1 SEHNR and CDR2 FQNEAQ (reference sequence). The CDR3 has 14 amino acids. Deletions cut 5 bases from V and 2 bases from J, with 9 bases between.

The CDR3 coding sequence is TGTGCCAGCAGCTCTCCACGGGACAGGGGACAGGAAAAACTGTTTTTT. This sequence encodes CASSSPRDRGQEKLFF. The chain joins TRBV9 to TRBJ1-4; 10 bases match TRBD1. Germline CDR1 SGDLS, CDR2 YYNGEE. J gave up 8 bases and V 4 bases, and 11 bases lay outside the gene matches. The CDR3 loop spans 16 amino acids.

CDR3 region: CASSYREEGTEAFF. In nucleotides, the CDR3 is TGTGCCAGCAGCTACAGGGAGGAGGGGACTGAAGCTTTCTTT. The gene calls are TRBV7-9 and TRBJ1-1; TRBD1 is a possible D gene (6 bases). Germline V gene lookup returns CDR1 SEHNR and CDR2 FQNEAQ (reference sequence). V was cut by 4 bases and J by 5 bases, with 14 bases left in between. This CDR3 region has 14 residues. The entire variable domain, with the rest obtained from reference TRBV7-9 and TRBJ1-1, is as follows: DTGVSQNPRHKITKRGQNVTFRCDPISEHNRLYWYRQTLGQGPEFLTYFQNEAQLEKSRLLSDRFSAERPKGSFSTLEIQRTEQGDSAMYLCASSYREEGTEAFFGQGTRLTVV.

The chain carries TRBV19 and TRBJ2-3; TRBD1 matches 9 bases. The V and J ends lost 6 bases and 0 bases, in that order; junction bases with no gene match: 4. Germline V gives CDR1 LNHDA, CDR2 SQIVND (reference sequence). The CDR3 is made up of 15 amino acids. The DNA of the CDR3 is TGTGCCAGTAGGGACAGGGGTCCTAGCACAGATACGCAGTATTTT. Its translation: CASRDRGPSTDTQYF.

This clone was seen just once. This chain joins TRBV2 and TRBJ2-5; TRBD2 matches 10 bases. The CDR3 contains 15 residues. V shed 3 bases, J shed 10 bases, and the junction held 11 bases outside the gene matches. Germline assignment: CDR1 SNHLY and CDR2 FYNNEI. The CDR3 nucleotides read TGTGCCAGCAGTGATTTAATCGGGACTAGCGTCAACCAGTACTTC. Translation gives CASSDLIGTSVNQYF.

The rearrangement uses TRBV4-2 and TRBJ2-1; D is perhaps TRBD2 (6 bases). CDR1 and CDR2 (germline): LGHNA, YNFKEQ. The CDR3 runs 20 residues. V was shortened by 3 bases and J by 2 bases, with 26 bases between the two germline ends. The CDR3 nucleotides read TGTGCCAGCAGCCAGGAACATCCCCGCCGGGCGGGGCCAACCTACAATGAGCAGTTCTTC. It yields the protein CASSQEHPRRAGPTYNEQFF.

A note on this clone: Other DNA sequences from this sample encode an identical CDR3 as well. The rearrangement links TRBV28 to TRBJ1-2; tentatively, D is TRBD1 (5 bases). Trimming left V 6 bases short and J 3 bases short, with 11 bases between. The germline gives CDR1 MDHEN, CDR2 SYDVKM. There are 13 residues in the CDR3. CDR3: CASSLRGYYGYTF. For the CDR3, the DNA is TGTGCCAGCAGCCTCCGGGGCTACTATGGCTACACCTTC.

This clone turned up a few times. The chain couples TRBV11-2 to TRBJ1-4, with a possible D match to TRBD1 (6 bases). The CDR3 totals 15 residues. The V end was cut by 5 bases, the J end by 0 bases, with 10 bases between. The V gene's germline CDR1 is SGHAT and CDR2 FQNNGV. The CDR3 sequence is CASSPRTATNEKLFF. CDR3 coding DNA: TGTGCCAGCAGCCCCCGGACAGCAACTAATGAAAAACTGTTTTTT. The full variable domain, with the rest looked up from reference TRBV11-2 and TRBJ1-4, is EAGVAQSPRYKIIEKRQSVAFWCNPISGHATLYWYQQILGQGPKLLIQFQNNGVVDDSQLPKDRFSAERLKGVDSTLKIQPAKLEDSAVYLCASSPRTATNEKLFFGSGTQLSVL.

The chain has TRBV6-7 and TRBJ1-6, with 8 nucleotides matching TRBD1. TRBV6-7 is an open reading frame, and its role is uncertain. This CDR3 comprises 15 residues. Trimming at V came to 5 bases and at J to 6 bases, leaving 6 bases not matched to a gene. CDR3 region: CASSTGQGRNSPLHF. The CDR3 DNA reads as TGTGCCAGCAGTACAGGACAGGGTCGTAATTCACCCCTCCACTTT.

CDR3 nucleotides: TGTGCCAGCAGCATCAGACAGGGCTCTGGAAACACCATATATTTT. This encodes CASSIRQGSGNTIYF. The chain links TRBV11-2 to TRBJ1-3; 7 bases line up with TRBD1. CDR3 length: 15 amino acids. Germline loops: CDR1 SGHAT, CDR2 FQNNGV. Trimming took 5 bases from V and 0 from J; bases not matched to a gene: 4.

This chain links TRBV28 with TRBJ1-2, with D possibly matching TRBD1 (6 bases). Trimming left V 10 bases short and J 5 bases short, with 14 bases between. CDR1 and CDR2 from the germline V gene are MDHEN and SYDVKM. The CDR3 has 12 amino acids. The CDR3 sequence is CATDSIAYGYTF. CDR3 in DNA: TGTGCCACGGACAGTATTGCTTATGGCTACACCTTC.

The rearrangement joins TRBV10-3 to TRBJ1-1, with 9 bases fitting TRBD1. J lost 10 bases, V lost 4 bases, and 4 bases had no gene match. CDR1 is ENHRY, CDR2 SYGVKD, per germline. This CDR3 is built from 12 residues. The CDR3 loop is CAISAGQGPAFF. DNA of the CDR3: TGTGCCATCAGTGCCGGACAGGGGCCAGCTTTCTTT.

There are a few counts of this clone. This chain uses TRBV30 with TRBJ1-1; D unclear. The germline V gene encodes CDR1 GTSNPN and CDR2 SVGIG (reference sequence). There are 11 residues in the CDR3. The V end was cut by 4 bases, the J end by 7 bases, with 10 bases between. The CDR3 loop is CAWTRADEAFF. CDR3 nucleotide sequence: TGTGCCTGGACCCGGGCCGATGAAGCTTTCTTT.

The chain carries TRBV2 and TRBJ2-1; weak D call: TRBD2 (6 bases). Deletions cut 1 base from V and 14 bases from J, with 18 bases between. CDR1 and CDR2 (germline): SNHLY, FYNNEI. The CDR3 spans 14 residues. This chain's CDR3 is CASSEGLAMGEEFF. The CDR3 DNA reads as TGTGCCAGCAGTGAAGGGCTAGCGATGGGGGAGGAGTTCTTC. Full variable domain (outside the CDR3, taken from reference TRBV2 and TRBJ2-1): EPEVTQTPSHQVTQMGQEVILRCVPISNHLYFYWYRQILGQKVEFLVSFYNNEISEKSEIFDDQFSVERPDGSNFTLKIRSTKLEDSAMYFCASSEGLAMGEEFFGPGTRLTVL.

The V gene is TRBV27, the J gene TRBJ1-1; 8 nucleotides align to TRBD1. The CDR3 is 16 residues long. With 8 bases clipped from V and 4 bases from J, the junction kept 15 bases outside the gene matches. Germline loops: CDR1 MNHEY, CDR2 SMNVEV (reference sequence). CDR3 nucleotides: TGTGCCAGCTACCGACAGGGGCCATCTACTGCCACTGAAGCTTTCTTT. Amino acid sequence: CASYRQGPSTATEAFF.

This clone came up many times. The chain joins TRBV10-3 to TRBJ2-7; 12 bases fit TRBD2. There are 13 residues in the CDR3. Losses at the gene ends were 6 bases for V and 3 bases for J; bases not matched to a gene: 0. The germline V gene has CDR1 ENHRY and CDR2 SYGVKD. CDR3 bases: TGTGCCATCAGGACTAGCGGGGGCTACGAGCAGTACTTC. Translated, it gives CAIRTSGGYEQYF.

The V gene is TRBV7-9, the J gene TRBJ2-5, with 8 positions matching TRBD1. The CDR3 covers 12 residues. Germline V gene data show CDR1 as SEHNR and CDR2 as FQNEAQ (reference sequence). Trimming took 5 bases from V and 12 from J; bases not matched to a gene: 8. The CDR3 loop reads CASSRPGQAKYF. The CDR3 nucleotides read TGTGCCAGCAGCCGACCGGGACAGGCAAAGTACTTC.

This clone was counted a few times. The rearrangement joins TRBV5-1 to TRBJ2-2; 7 nucleotides align to TRBD1. V gave up 0 bases and J gave up 4 bases; unmatched junction bases: 6. Germline V gives CDR1 SGHRS, CDR2 YFSETQ. This CDR3 is 16 amino acids long. The chain's CDR3 is CASSLGQGQGTGELFF. For the CDR3, the DNA is TGCGCCAGCAGCTTGGGACAGGGACAAGGCACCGGGGAGCTGTTTTTT.

V gene TRBV15 combines with J gene TRBJ2-7; D not resolved. The CDR3 has 15 residues. The germline gives CDR1 LNHNV, CDR2 YYDKDF (reference sequence). Trimming removed 1 base at V and 3 bases at J, with 13 bases between. The CDR3 protein is CATSRGRVGSYEQYF. DNA for the CDR3: TGTGCCACCAGCAGAGGAAGGGTTGGCAGCTACGAGCAGTACTTC.

The chain links TRBV11-2 to TRBJ1-4, with TRBD1 matching over 7 bases. The CDR3 sequence is 17 residues long. In germline, CDR1 is SGHAT, CDR2 FQNNGV. V lost 5 bases to trimming and J lost 3 bases; unmatched junction nucleotides: 12. The CDR3 reads CASSLRPGTASNEKLFF. CDR3 bases: TGTGCCAGCAGCCTCCGGCCGGGGACAGCCTCTAATGAAAAACTGTTTTTT.